The 30 T cell receptor beta chains presented below share a single source sample, sequenced in a study of blood T cells in healthy people across ages. Primed by a sample-barcoded 5' primer and a J-beta primer mix, a second PCR proceeded for 7 to 11 cycles. TCRdb redid the calling of the 5' RACE reads with MiXCR, one entry per CDR3 protein. The sample records 660,000 or so distinct CDR3 sequences, about 54% being singletons. The sample consisted of blood. All receptors come from a man in his sixties in good health.

The rearrangement joins TRBV28 to TRBJ1-5, with TRBD1 matching over 8 bases. Germline V gene lookup returns CDR1 MDHEN and CDR2 SYDVKM. V shed 6 bases and J 6 bases; nucleotides not matched to a gene: 7. This CDR3 is built from 14 residues. The CDR3 region is CASRPHRGTQPQHF. The CDR3 coding sequence is TGTGCCAGCAGGCCTCACAGGGGGACTCAGCCCCAGCATTTT.

V and J are TRBV9 and TRBJ2-7; D is possibly TRBD1 (6 bases). The end of the DNA is better explained by TRBJ2-5, so the J call may be wrong. From germline, CDR1 is SGDLS and CDR2 YYNGEE. The CDR3 length is 15 residues. In nucleotides, the CDR3 is TGTGCCAGCAGCGTAGCCGGGACAAATGTCGAGACCCAGTACTTC. It codes for CASSVAGTNVETQYF.

This clonotype appeared a few times. V usage is TRBV28 and J usage is TRBJ1-2; possible D gene TRBD1, 5 bases. CDR3 length equals 16 residues. V was cut by 4 bases and J by 2 bases, with 17 bases left in between. The germline V gene encodes CDR1 MDHEN and CDR2 SYDVKM. The DNA of the CDR3 is TGTGCCAGCAGTTCCCGGGACTTACGGCCCAACTATGGCTACACCTTC. Translating gives CASSSRDLRPNYGYTF.

CDR3 in amino acids: CASSPSGRRTDTQYF. The CDR3 coding sequence is TGTGCCAGCAGCCCCTCCGGGAGAAGGACAGATACGCAGTATTTT. The chain uses TRBV7-2 and TRBJ2-3; D perhaps matches TRBD2 (6 bases). The ends were cut back, 5 bases at V and 3 bases at J, with 15 bases in the middle. Germline CDR1 SGHTA, CDR2 FQGNSA. CDR3 size: 15 residues.

The chain has TRBV4-2 and TRBJ2-5, with TRBD2 as a possible D gene (5 bases). The V gene's germline CDR1 is LGHNA and CDR2 YNFKEQ. This CDR3 is built from 15 residues. With 1 base removed from V and 5 bases from J, the gap between germline ends came to 14 bases. For the CDR3, the DNA is TGTGCCAGCAGCCAAGGGTTCGGGGTGACGGAGACCCAGTACTTC. Translated: CASSQGFGVTETQYF.

There are many counts of this clonotype. The chain uses TRBV4-1 and TRBJ1-4, with D hard to call. The length of the CDR3 is 16 residues. Between the trimmed V and J ends, which lost 0 bases and 10 bases, there was a span of 18 bases. CDR1 MGHRA and CDR2 YSYEKL come from the germline V gene. CDR3 sequence: CASSQDIGTAFVKLFF. CDR3 sequence (DNA): TGCGCCAGCAGCCAAGATATTGGCACGGCGTTCGTAAAACTGTTTTTT.

This chain connects TRBV20-1 to TRBJ2-5; 8 positions match TRBD1. CDR3 length: 14 residues. After removal of 3 bases from V and 4 bases from J, the junction contained 7 bases not matched to a gene. CDR1 is DFQATT and CDR2 is SNEGSKA in the germline V gene (reference sequence). DNA of the CDR3: TGCAGTGCTAGTGGGACAGGTTACCGAGAGACCCAGTACTTC. Translating gives CSASGTGYRETQYF.

The V call is TRBV4-2, the J call TRBJ2-5, with D perhaps TRBD2 (7 bases). Germline lookup yields CDR1 LGHNA and CDR2 YNFKEQ. Trimming removed 4 bases at V and 5 bases at J, with 17 bases between. There are 15 residues in the CDR3. As DNA, the CDR3 is TGTGCCAGCAGCCCTACGGCGGGGGCCGGGGAGACCCAGTACTTC. It encodes CASSPTAGAGETQYF.

This clonotype has just a few counts. V usage is TRBV6-2 or TRBV6-3 and J usage is TRBJ1-5; D is ambiguous. Trimming removed 2 bases at V and 5 bases at J, with 7 bases between. Germline V gene sequence: CDR1 MNHEY, CDR2 SVGEGT. The CDR3 runs 13 residues. In DNA form, the CDR3 reads TGTGCCAGCAGTTACGACCAGTATCAGCCCCAGCATTTT. Translating gives CASSYDQYQPQHF.

The chain uses TRBV5-1 and TRBJ1-5, with D possibly TRBD1 on 6 matching bases. The ends were cut back, 4 bases at V and 3 bases at J, with 11 bases in the middle. Germline CDR1 is SGHRS and CDR2 is YFSETQ. CDR3 length: 14 amino acids. DNA for the CDR3: TGCGCCAGCAGCATCGGGACACCCAATCAGCCCCAGCATTTT. Protein: CASSIGTPNQPQHF. The variable domain in full, completed from reference TRBV5-1 and TRBJ1-5, reads KAGVTQTPRYLIKTRGQQVTLSCSPISGHRSVSWYQQTPGQGLQFLFEYFSETQRNKGNFPGRFSGRQFSNSRSEMNVSTLELGDSALYLCASSIGTPNQPQHFGDGTRLSIL.

This clonotype was seen a single time. The V and J genes are TRBV5-1 and TRBJ2-6; a possible D gene is TRBD2 (6 bases). This CDR3 region has 17 residues. Germline CDR1 reads SGHRS; CDR2 reads YFSETQ. V lost 7 bases, J lost 0 bases, and 17 bases lay in between. CDR3 DNA sequence: TGCGCCAGCGGCGGGGCAGAAGGACCCTCTGGGGCCAACGTCCTGACTTTC. Protein sequence: CASGGAEGPSGANVLTF.

The CDR3 DNA sequence: TGCAGTGCGCCGGGCCTCGTCCGGGAGACCCAGTACTTC. Translated, it gives CSAPGLVRETQYF. The genes are TRBV20-1 and TRBJ2-5, with D uncertain. This CDR3 has 13 amino acids. From germline, CDR1 is DFQATT and CDR2 SNEGSKA (reference sequence). Trimming took 6 bases from V and 5 from J, leaving 16 bases between them.

This chain connects TRBV2 to TRBJ2-3; the D is unclear. Germline assignment: CDR1 SNHLY and CDR2 FYNNEI. Trimming took 3 bases from V and 2 from J, leaving 18 bases between them. CDR3 length equals 17 residues. The CDR3 DNA reads TGTGCCAGCAGTGAGTGGTTGGGCGGTGGGCACACAGATACGCAGTATTTT. Translating gives CASSEWLGGGHTDTQYF.

The gene calls are TRBV5-6 and TRBJ1-1, with TRBD1 as a possible D gene (5 bases). Trimming took off 0 bases at V and 0 bases at J, with 12 bases between the two ends. This CDR3 has 16 residues. The germline gives CDR1 SGHDT, CDR2 YYEEEE. CDR3 sequence reads: CASSLAGGLVNTEAFF. CDR3 DNA sequence: TGTGCCAGCAGCTTGGCCGGGGGGTTAGTGAACACTGAAGCTTTCTTT.

The rearrangement joins TRBV7-9 to TRBJ2-1, with a tentative D call TRBD1 (6 bases). CDR1 is SEHNR and CDR2 is FQNEAQ in the germline V gene (reference sequence). V gave up 2 bases and J gave up 7 bases, with 21 bases separating them. The CDR3 has 17 residues. CDR3 bases: TGTGCCAGCAGCTTACCCCAGAGGGGTATGGGGACAAATGAGCAGTTCTTC. Residues: CASSLPQRGMGTNEQFF.

V is TRBV29-1 and J is TRBJ1-2; D is unclear. Germline V gene data show CDR1 as SQVTM and CDR2 as ANQGSEA. This CDR3 is built from 12 residues. With 7 bases removed from V and 5 bases from J, the gap between germline ends came to 14 bases. CDR3 bases: TGCAGCGCACCCGATGGACTTTATGGCTACACCTTC. This sequence encodes CSAPDGLYGYTF.

This chain links TRBV3-1 with TRBJ2-1, with TRBD2 as a possible D gene (5 bases). The CDR3 has 17 amino acids. Trimming removed 5 bases from V and 4 bases from J, with 21 bases in between. Germline-derived CDR1 and CDR2 are LGHDT and YNNKEL (reference sequence). The CDR3 nucleotides read TGTGCCAGCAGCTCCCGAGAAGGTTACGGAGGTTACAATGAGCAGTTCTTC. Translation gives CASSSREGYGGYNEQFF.

The rearrangement links TRBV7-2 to TRBJ2-4; weak D call: TRBD1 (6 bases). The DNA end favors TRBJ2-5, so the J call may be wrong. Germline values: CDR1 SGHTA, CDR2 FQGNSA. This CDR3 comprises 16 residues. The CDR3 here is CTSSLGGTRVEETQYF. The CDR3 DNA follows: TGTACCAGCAGCTTAGGAGGGACAAGGGTTGAAGAGACCCAGTACTTC.

The rearrangement joins TRBV3-1 to TRBJ1-2; D gene unclear. V lost 0 bases to trimming and J lost 4 bases, with 9 bases between them. Germline V gives CDR1 LGHDT, CDR2 YNNKEL (reference sequence). CDR3 length: 14 amino acids. The CDR3 sequence: CASSQDARPYGYTF. In nucleotides, the CDR3 is TGTGCCAGCAGCCAAGACGCCAGGCCCTATGGCTACACCTTC.

This clonotype was found a few times. This chain joins TRBV7-2 and TRBJ1-6; no clear D. The CDR3 sequence is 16 residues long. V was clipped by 5 bases and J by 7 bases, with 18 bases between them. Germline V CDR1 and CDR2: SGHTA, FQGNSA. Here the CDR3 DNA reads TGTGCCAGCAGCCGCGCAATGTGGGGTTTAAATTCACCCCTCCACTTT. Translation gives CASSRAMWGLNSPLHF.

The chain links TRBV6-5 to TRBJ2-1; TRBD2 agrees at 13 bases. From germline, CDR1 is MNHEY and CDR2 SVGAGI. The ends lost 0 bases at V and 3 bases at J; junction bases unmatched: 2. The CDR3 consists of 17 residues. This CDR3 reads CASSYSRLAGGYNEQFF. CDR3 bases: TGTGCCAGCAGTTACTCTCGACTAGCGGGGGGCTACAATGAGCAGTTCTTC.

The chain couples TRBV20-1 to TRBJ2-3, with 8 bases that match TRBD2. J was trimmed by 5 bases and V by 6 bases; bases with no gene match: 10. This CDR3 region has 14 residues. The germline CDR1 and CDR2 sequences are DFQATT and SNEGSKA (reference sequence). This CDR3 is CSAGPGGRVDTQYF. The CDR3 DNA is TGCAGTGCAGGCCCGGGAGGGAGGGTAGATACGCAGTATTTT.

This clonotype came up a few times. V gene TRBV9 combines with J gene TRBJ2-7, with D possibly matching TRBD2 (5 bases). V dropped 3 bases and J dropped 3 bases, with 13 bases sitting between them. This CDR3 is 14 amino acids long. Per germline, CDR1 SGDLS and CDR2 YYNGEE. The CDR3 DNA sequence: TGTGCCAGCAGCGCCCCGAGGGTTCTCTACGAGCAGTACTTC. Translated, it gives CASSAPRVLYEQYF.

With respect to this clonotype: A much larger clone lies a single base off, so this may be a read error. V is TRBV28 and J is TRBJ1-1, with D maybe TRBD1 (6 bases). The germline gives CDR1 MDHEN, CDR2 SYDVKM. Deletions cut 5 bases from V and 4 bases from J, with 11 bases between. The CDR3 loop spans 13 amino acids. CDR3 DNA: TGTGCCAGCAGTGCGGACAGTCCCACTGAAGCTTTCTTT. Protein: CASSADSPTEAFF.

V and J are TRBV7-2 and TRBJ2-1; tentative D call: TRBD2 (7 bases). This CDR3 contains 16 residues. V was trimmed by 7 bases and J by 6 bases, leaving 22 bases between them. Germline V gene sequence: CDR1 SGHTA, CDR2 FQGNSA. This chain's CDR3 is CASTPLPAGAGNEQFF. CDR3 DNA: TGTGCCAGCACTCCGCTCCCGGCGGGGGCTGGCAATGAGCAGTTCTTC. The variable domain in full, completed from reference TRBV7-2 and TRBJ2-1, reads GAGVSQSPSNKVTEKGKDVELRCDPISGHTALYWYRQSLGQGLEFLIYFQGNSAPDKSGLPSDRFSAERTGGSVSTLTIQRTQQEDSAVYLCASTPLPAGAGNEQFFGPGTRLTVL.

The V gene is TRBV28, the J gene TRBJ1-1; TRBD1 is a possible D gene (5 bases). From germline, CDR1 is MDHEN and CDR2 SYDVKM. The CDR3 totals 14 residues. Trimming left V 7 bases short and J 0 bases short, with 12 bases between. The CDR3 bases are TGTGCCAGCACCTTTAGACAGTTGAACACTGAAGCTTTCTTT. Its translation is CASTFRQLNTEAFF.

The rearrangement joins TRBV20-1 to TRBJ1-5, with TRBD1 matching over 11 bases. The CDR3 length is 15 residues. Germline V lookup: CDR1 DFQATT, CDR2 SNEGSKA (reference sequence). The V segment lost 5 bases and the J segment 6 bases; nucleotides outside the gene matches: 9. In DNA form, the CDR3 reads TGCAGTGCTGTCGACGGGACAGGGGGTGGTCAGCCCCAGCATTTT. Protein sequence: CSAVDGTGGGQPQHF.

The chain couples TRBV20-1 to TRBJ2-1, with 11 bases identical to TRBD2. Germline V lookup: CDR1 DFQATT, CDR2 SNEGSKA (reference sequence). V shed 6 bases and J 7 bases; nucleotides not matched to a gene: 14. CDR3 size: 16 residues. The CDR3 DNA reads TGCAGTGCCTATTCAACTAGCGGGAGTAGGAGGAATGAGCAGTTCTTC. Translated: CSAYSTSGSRRNEQFF.

V and J are TRBV3-1 and TRBJ2-1; TRBD2 might be the D (5 bases). The CDR3 runs to 15 residues. V was clipped by 4 bases and J by 3 bases, with 13 bases between them. The germline gives CDR1 LGHDT, CDR2 YNNKEL (reference sequence). The CDR3 loop is CASSPGSGFYNEQFF. CDR3 nucleotides: TGTGCCAGCAGCCCTGGGAGCGGTTTCTACAATGAGCAGTTCTTC.

The chain has TRBV11-2 and TRBJ2-2, with D tentatively TRBD1 (6 bases). Trimming took off 4 bases at V and 4 bases at J, with 13 bases between the two ends. The CDR3 has 15 residues. Germline V gene data show CDR1 as SGHAT and CDR2 as FQNNGV. The CDR3: CASSSRDMFTGELFF. As DNA, the CDR3 is TGTGCCAGCAGCTCCCGGGACATGTTCACCGGGGAGCTGTTTTTT.